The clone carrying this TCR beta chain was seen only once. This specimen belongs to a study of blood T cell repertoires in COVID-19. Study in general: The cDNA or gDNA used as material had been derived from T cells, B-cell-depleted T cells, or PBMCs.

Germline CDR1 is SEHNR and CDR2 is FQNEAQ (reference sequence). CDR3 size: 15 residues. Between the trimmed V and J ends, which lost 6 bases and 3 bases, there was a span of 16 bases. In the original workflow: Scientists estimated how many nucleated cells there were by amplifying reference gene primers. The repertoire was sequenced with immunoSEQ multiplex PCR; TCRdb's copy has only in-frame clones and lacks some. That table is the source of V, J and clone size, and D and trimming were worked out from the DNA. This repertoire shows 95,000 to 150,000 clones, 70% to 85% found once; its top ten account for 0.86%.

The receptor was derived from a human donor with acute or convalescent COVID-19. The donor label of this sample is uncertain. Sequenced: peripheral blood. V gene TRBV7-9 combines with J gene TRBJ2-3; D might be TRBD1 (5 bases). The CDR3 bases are TGTGCCAGCAGACAGGAGATAGGTGCGACAGATACGCAGTATTTT. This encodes CASRQEIGATDTQYF.